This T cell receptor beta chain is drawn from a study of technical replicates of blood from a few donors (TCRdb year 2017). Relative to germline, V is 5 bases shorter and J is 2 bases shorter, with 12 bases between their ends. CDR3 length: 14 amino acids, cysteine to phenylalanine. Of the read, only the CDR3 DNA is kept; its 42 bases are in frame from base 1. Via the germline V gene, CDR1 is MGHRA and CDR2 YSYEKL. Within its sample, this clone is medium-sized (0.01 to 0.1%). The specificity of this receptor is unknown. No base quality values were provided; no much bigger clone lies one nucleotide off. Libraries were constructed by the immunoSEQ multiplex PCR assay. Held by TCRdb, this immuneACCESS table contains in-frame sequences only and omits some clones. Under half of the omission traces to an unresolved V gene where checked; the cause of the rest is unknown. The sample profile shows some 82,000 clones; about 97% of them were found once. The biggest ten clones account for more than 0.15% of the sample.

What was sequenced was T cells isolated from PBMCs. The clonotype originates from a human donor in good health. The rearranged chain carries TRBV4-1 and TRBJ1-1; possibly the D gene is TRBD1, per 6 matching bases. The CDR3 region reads CASSGRTENTEAFF. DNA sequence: TGCGCCAGCAGCGGACGGACAGAAAACACTGAAGCTTTCTTT.